A selection of T cell receptor beta chains follows, all from one sample in a study of T cell repertoires and HLA-DP antigens. Sequenced by immunoSEQ multiplex PCR; TCRdb stores in-frame clones only, minus some. The data show around 90,000 clones, with 86% seen just once and 1.7% held by the top ten. Their target antigens are unknown. The sequencing sample was made of CD4+ T cells from PBMCs. The receptors originated from a middle-aged man in good health and CMV-seronegative. CDR3s include the opening cysteine and the closing phenylalanine or tryptophan. D genes are given only for firm matches. Part of the rows lack a size; the others show once, few, many or a class for expanded clones.

.	TRBJ1-1	.	TRBV5-4	TGTGCCAGCAGCTTGGGGGGAGGGCGCCGGACTTTCTTT	CASSLGGGRRTFF
TRBD1	TRBJ1-2	.	TRBV7-2	TGTGCCAGCAGCCGGGACAGGGTGGACTATGGCTACACCTTC	CASSRDRVDYGYTF
.	TRBJ2-5	.	TRBV11-2	TGTGCCAGCAGCTTAGGTGTAGTAGCGGACCAAGAGACCCAGTACTTC	CASSLGVVADQETQYF
TRBD2	TRBJ2-3	.	TRBV5-1	TGCGCCAGCAGCTTGCCTAGCGGGGGTAAAGATACGCAGTATTTT	CASSLPSGGKDTQYF
.	TRBJ2-7	.	TRBV4-2	TGTGCCAGCAGCCTCCAGCGGTCGGGCGAGCAGTACTTC	CASSLQRSGEQYF
.	TRBJ1-2	.	TRBV6-6	TGTGCCAGCAGTTACACTGGGAATTCCAACTATGGCTACACCTTC	CASSYTGNSNYGYTF
.	TRBJ2-2	.	TRBV15	TGTGCCACCAGCAGAGAAGCGGGTTCAGCCGGGGAGCTGTTTTTT	CATSREAGSAGELFF
.	TRBJ2-7	.	TRBV11-1	TGTGCCAGCAGCTCTGTAACCGGGACGCTAACCTACGAGCAGTACTTC	CASSSVTGTLTYEQYF
.	TRBJ2-7	.	TRBV7-2	TGTGCCAGCAGAACAGACGGCAGGCGCCAAGGGGACGAGCAGTACTTC	CASRTDGRRQGDEQYF
.	TRBJ2-3	.	TRBV29-1	TGCAGCGTTGAGGGCCAGGGGGGCGCAGATACGCAGTATTTT	CSVEGQGGADTQYF
.	TRBJ1-1	.	TRBV6-5	TGTGCCAGCAGTTCTCGAGGGGAGGATGCTTTCTTT	CASSSRGEDAFF
.	TRBJ2-7	few	TRBV6-5	TGTGCCAGCAGTTACTCGACTCAGGGTAGGGAGCAGTACTTC	CASSYSTQGREQYF
TRBD1	TRBJ2-5	once	TRBV4-3	TGCGCCAGCAGCCGTCAGGGGGAAGAGACCCAGTACTTC	CASSRQGEETQYF
TRBD1	TRBJ2-3	.	TRBV4-1	TGCGCCAGCAGCCAAGGACAGGGAGCGTGGGGAGATACGCAGTATTTT	CASSQGQGAWGDTQYF
TRBD1	TRBJ1-5	.	TRBV5-6	TGTGCCAGCAGCGAAAGGACAGGGGCGTACAATCAGCCCCAGCATTTT	CASSERTGAYNQPQHF
.	TRBJ2-5	.	TRBV6-5	TGTGCCAGCAGGGCCGTCCGGGGGACCCAGTACTTC	CASRAVRGTQYF